In this sample, the clone carrying this T cell receptor (beta chain) turned up many times. Antigen: not known. V trimming: 2 bases; J trimming: 1 base; junction bases outside the gene matches: 19. Germline CDR1 and CDR2: SGHRS and YFSETQ. This CDR3 is 20 amino acids long. These data are taken from a study of T-cell reconstitution after alpha-beta-depleted transplantation in children. Study-wide results and caveats: Certain patients had high TCRbeta diversity at day 60, and it came from recipient T cells and thymic progenitors that survived. At around two months after transplant, the alpha-beta T cells were reportedly derived from several hundred expanded clones that came from non-depleted graft cells.

The library targeted TCRbeta and was prepared with unique molecular identifiers. Each CDR3 protein gets one entry after TCRdb re-called the PCR reads with MiXCR. In the table there are around 700,000 distinct CDR3 sequences, around 12% of which are singletons. The sample here was PBMCs, taken before TCRalphabeta/CD19-depleted stem cell transplant. The sequence was obtained from a girl aged 2 to 10 with congenital amegakaryocytic thrombocytopenia, due to receive a stem cell transplant. The chain combines TRBV5-1 with TRBJ2-7; 9 bases match TRBD2. CDR3 nucleotides: TGCGCCAGCAGCTTTAATCCGGGACATGTTATAGCGGGAGTTTCCTACGAGCAGTACTTC. Its protein product is CASSFNPGHVIAGVSYEQYF. Supplemented by reference TRBV5-1 and TRBJ2-7, the full variable domain reads KAGVTQTPRYLIKTRGQQVTLSCSPISGHRSVSWYQQTPGQGLQFLFEYFSETQRNKGNFPGRFSGRQFSNSRSEMNVSTLELGDSALYLCASSFNPGHVIAGVSYEQYFGPGTRLTVT.